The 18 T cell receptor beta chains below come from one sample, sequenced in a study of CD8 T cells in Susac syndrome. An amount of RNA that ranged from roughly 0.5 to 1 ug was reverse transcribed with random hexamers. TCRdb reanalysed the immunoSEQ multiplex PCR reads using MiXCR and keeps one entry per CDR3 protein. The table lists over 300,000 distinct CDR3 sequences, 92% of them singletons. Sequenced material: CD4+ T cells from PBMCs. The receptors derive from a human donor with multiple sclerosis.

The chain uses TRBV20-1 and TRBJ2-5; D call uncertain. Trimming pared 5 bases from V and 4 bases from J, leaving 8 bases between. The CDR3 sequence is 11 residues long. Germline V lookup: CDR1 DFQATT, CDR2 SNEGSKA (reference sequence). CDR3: CSAGVGETQYF. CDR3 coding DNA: TGCAGTGCTGGGGTGGGAGAGACCCAGTACTTC.

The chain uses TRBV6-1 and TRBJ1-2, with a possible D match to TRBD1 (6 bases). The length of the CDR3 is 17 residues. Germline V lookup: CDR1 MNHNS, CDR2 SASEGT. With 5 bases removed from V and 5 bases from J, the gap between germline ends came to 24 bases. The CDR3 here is CASSRDTDSGLTYGYTF. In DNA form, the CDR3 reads TGTGCCAGCAGTCGGGACACGGACAGCGGCCTGACATATGGCTACACCTTC.

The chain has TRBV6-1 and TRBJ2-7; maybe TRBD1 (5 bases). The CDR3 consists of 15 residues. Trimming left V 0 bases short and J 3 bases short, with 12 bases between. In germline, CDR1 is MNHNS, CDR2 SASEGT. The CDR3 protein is CASSEAYFQGYEQYF. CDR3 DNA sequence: TGTGCCAGCAGTGAAGCGTACTTTCAGGGCTACGAGCAGTACTTC.

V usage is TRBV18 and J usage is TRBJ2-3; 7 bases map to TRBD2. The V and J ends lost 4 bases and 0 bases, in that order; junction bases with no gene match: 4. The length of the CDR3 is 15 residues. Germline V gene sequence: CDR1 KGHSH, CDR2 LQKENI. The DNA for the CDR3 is TGTGCCAGCTCACTTGAGCGGGGAAGCACAGATACGCAGTATTTT. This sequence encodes CASSLERGSTDTQYF.

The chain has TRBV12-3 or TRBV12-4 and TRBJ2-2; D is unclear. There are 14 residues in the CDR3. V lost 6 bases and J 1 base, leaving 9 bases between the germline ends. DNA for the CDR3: TGTGCCAGCAGGGTGACTGTGAACACCGGGGAGCTGTTTTTT. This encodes CASRVTVNTGELFF.

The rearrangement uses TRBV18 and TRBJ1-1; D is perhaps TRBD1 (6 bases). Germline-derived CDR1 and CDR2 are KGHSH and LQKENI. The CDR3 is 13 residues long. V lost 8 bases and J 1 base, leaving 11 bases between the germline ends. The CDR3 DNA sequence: TGTGCCAGCAGCCCGGGACAGAACACTGAAGCTTTCTTT. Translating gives CASSPGQNTEAFF.

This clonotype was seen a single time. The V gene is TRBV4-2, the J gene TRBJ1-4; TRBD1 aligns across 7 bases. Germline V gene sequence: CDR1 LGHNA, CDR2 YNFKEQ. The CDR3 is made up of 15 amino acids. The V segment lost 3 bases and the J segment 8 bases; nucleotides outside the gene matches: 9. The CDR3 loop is CASSQHRGFGEKLFF. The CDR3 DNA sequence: TGTGCCAGCAGCCAGCACAGGGGTTTTGGAGAAAAACTGTTTTTT.

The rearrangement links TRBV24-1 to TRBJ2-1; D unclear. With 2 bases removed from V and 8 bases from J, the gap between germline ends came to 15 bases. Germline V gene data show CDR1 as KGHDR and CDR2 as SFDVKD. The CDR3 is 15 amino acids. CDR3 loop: CATSDSRRLRDEQFF. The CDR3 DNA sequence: TGTGCCACCAGTGATTCCCGCCGGCTAAGGGATGAGCAGTTCTTC.

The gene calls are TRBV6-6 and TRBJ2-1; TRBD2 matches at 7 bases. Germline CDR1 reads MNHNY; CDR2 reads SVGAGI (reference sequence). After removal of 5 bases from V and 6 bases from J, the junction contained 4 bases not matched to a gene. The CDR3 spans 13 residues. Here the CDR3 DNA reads TGTGCCAGCAGTACATGGGGGGGCAATGAGCAGTTCTTC. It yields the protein CASSTWGGNEQFF.

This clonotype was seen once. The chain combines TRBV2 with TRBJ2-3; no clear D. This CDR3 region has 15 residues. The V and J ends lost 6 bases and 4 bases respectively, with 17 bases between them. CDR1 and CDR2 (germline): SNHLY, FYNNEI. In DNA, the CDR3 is TGTGCCAGCAGGGCTACCGACCGATCCTCAGATACGCAGTATTTT. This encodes CASRATDRSSDTQYF.

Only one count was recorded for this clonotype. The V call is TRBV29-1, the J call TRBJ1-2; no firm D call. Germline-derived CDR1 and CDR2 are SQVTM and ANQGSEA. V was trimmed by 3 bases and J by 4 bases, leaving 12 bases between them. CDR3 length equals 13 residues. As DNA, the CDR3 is TGCAGCGTTGAGCCTATCCGGGCCTATGGCTACACCTTC. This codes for CSVEPIRAYGYTF.

The CDR3 coding sequence is TGTGCCAGCAGTAAGACAGGTTGGAGCACAGATACGCAGTATTTT. Protein: CASSKTGWSTDTQYF. This chain uses TRBV13 with TRBJ2-3; a possible D gene is TRBD1 (6 bases). Germline assignment: CDR1 PRHDT and CDR2 FYEKMQ (reference sequence). The ends were cut back, 6 bases at V and 0 bases at J, with 13 bases in the middle. The CDR3 totals 15 residues.

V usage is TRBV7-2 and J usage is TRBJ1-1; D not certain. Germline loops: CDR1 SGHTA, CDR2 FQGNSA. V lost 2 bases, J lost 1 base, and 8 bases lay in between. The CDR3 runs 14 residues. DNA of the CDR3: TGTGCCAGCAGCTTAACCGCAGGGAACACTGAAGCTTTCTTT. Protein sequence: CASSLTAGNTEAFF.

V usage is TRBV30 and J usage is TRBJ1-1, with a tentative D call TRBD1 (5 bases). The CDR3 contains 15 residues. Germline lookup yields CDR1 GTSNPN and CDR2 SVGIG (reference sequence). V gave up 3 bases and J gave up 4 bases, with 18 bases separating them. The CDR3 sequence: CAWSAITGAGTEAFF. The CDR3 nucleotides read TGTGCCTGGAGCGCTATCACCGGGGCGGGCACTGAAGCTTTCTTT. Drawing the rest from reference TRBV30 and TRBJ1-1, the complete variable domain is SQTIHQWPATLVQPVGSPLSLECTVEGTSNPNLYWYRQAAGRGLQLLFYSVGIGQISSEVPQNLSASRPQDRQFILSSKKLLLSDSGFYLCAWSAITGAGTEAFFGQGTRLTVV.

The CDR3 DNA reads as TGTGCCACCGCCGGGACCGCGAATAACAATGAGCAGTTCTTC. This encodes CATAGTANNNEQFF. This sequence joins TRBV2 and TRBJ2-1; D may be TRBD1 or TRBD2 (5 bases each). The germline CDR1 and CDR2 sequences are SNHLY and FYNNEI. CDR3 size: 14 residues. V dropped 10 bases and J dropped 5 bases, with 18 bases sitting between them. Full variable domain (remainder filled in from reference TRBV2 and TRBJ2-1): EPEVTQTPSHQVTQMGQEVILRCVPISNHLYFYWYRQILGQKVEFLVSFYNNEISEKSEIFDDQFSVERPDGSNFTLKIRSTKLEDSAMYFCATAGTANNNEQFFGPGTRLTVL.

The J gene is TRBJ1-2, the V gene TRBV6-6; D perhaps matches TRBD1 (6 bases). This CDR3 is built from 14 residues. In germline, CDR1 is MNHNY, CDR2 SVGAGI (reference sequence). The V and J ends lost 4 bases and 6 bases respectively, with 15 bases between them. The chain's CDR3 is CASSSLRDNHGYTF. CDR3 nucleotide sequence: TGTGCCAGCAGTTCTCTACGGGACAACCATGGCTACACCTTC.

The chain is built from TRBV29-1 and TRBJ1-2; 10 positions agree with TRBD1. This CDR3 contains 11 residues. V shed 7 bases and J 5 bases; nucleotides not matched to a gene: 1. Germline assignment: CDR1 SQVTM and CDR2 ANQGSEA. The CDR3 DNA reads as TGCAGCGCGGGACAGGGGTATGGCTACACCTTC. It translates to CSAGQGYGYTF.

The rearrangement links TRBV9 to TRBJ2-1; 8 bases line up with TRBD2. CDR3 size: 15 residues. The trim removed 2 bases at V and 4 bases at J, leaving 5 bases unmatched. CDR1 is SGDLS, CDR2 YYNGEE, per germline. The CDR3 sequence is CASSVGGGPYNEQFF. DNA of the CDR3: TGTGCCAGCAGCGTCGGCGGGGGGCCTTACAATGAGCAGTTCTTC.